The table lists the clone carrying this T cell receptor beta chain with many counts. What it binds is not known. It was RNA transcripts that yielded the amplified TCR beta CDR3 regions. The HTBI primer set drove a first-round RT-PCR of the TCR CDR3. TCRdb ran MiXCR on the multiplex PCR reads and lists one entry per CDR3 protein. The sample includes under 400,000 distinct CDR3 sequences, around 14% of them seen just once. These data come from a study of T cells in Graves' hyperthyroidism and ophthalmopathy. V gave up 6 bases and J gave up 0 bases; unmatched junction bases: 8. The length of the CDR3 is 15 residues. Study-level results: Before onset, by a median of around six months, the model predicted ophthalmopathy. Within blood appeared most thyroid clonotypes that had expanded above 0.001.

Material for sequencing was blood. The origin of this receptor is a young woman with Graves' hyperthyroidism. The rearrangement links TRBV12-3 or TRBV12-4 to TRBJ2-7; TRBD2 aligns across 7 bases. CDR3 bases: TGTGCCAGCAGCCCGCGAGAGCGGGACTCCTACGAGCAGTACTTC. Residues: CASSPRERDSYEQYF.